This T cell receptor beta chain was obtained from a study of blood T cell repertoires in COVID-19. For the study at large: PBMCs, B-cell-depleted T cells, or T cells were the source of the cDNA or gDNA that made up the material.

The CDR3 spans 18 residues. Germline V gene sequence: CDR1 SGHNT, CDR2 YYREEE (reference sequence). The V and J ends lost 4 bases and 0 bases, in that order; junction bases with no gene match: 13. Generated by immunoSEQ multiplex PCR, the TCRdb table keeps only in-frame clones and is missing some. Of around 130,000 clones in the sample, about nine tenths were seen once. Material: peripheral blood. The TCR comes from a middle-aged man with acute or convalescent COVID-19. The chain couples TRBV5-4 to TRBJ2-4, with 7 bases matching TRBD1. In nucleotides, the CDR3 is TGTGCCAGCAGCCCGACCCAGGGACAGATAGCAGCCAAAAACATTCAGTACTTC. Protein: CASSPTQGQIAAKNIQYF.